This TCR beta chain was retrieved from a study of regulatory T cells in long-lasting Graves disease. Noted time point: persistent/refractory GD, antithyroid drugs over 5 years with positive TRAb. The TCR library was prepared using RNA isolated from PBMCs. HTBI primers from iRepertoire and Arm-PCR of CDR3 regions yielded the TCR beta libraries. A single record per CDR3 protein comes from TCRdb applying MiXCR to the multiplex PCR reads. The sample records about 470,000 distinct CDR3 sequences, 20% to 25% being singletons. Study-level findings and limits: Among samples with persistent disease, TRBV28, TRBJ1-2 and TRBJ2-5 were favored.

In regard to this clonotype: The antigen is unknown.

V was shortened by 7 bases and J by 4 bases, with 24 bases between the two germline ends. Germline V gene sequence: CDR1 SNHLY, CDR2 FYNNEI. The CDR3 contains 17 residues. The V and J genes are TRBV2 and TRBJ2-3; D call uncertain. This specimen was peripheral blood mononuclear cells (PBMCs), taken when the disease was refractory, from a patient treated with antithyroid drugs. This sequence was found in a female donor with Graves disease. The CDR3 spells CASTAYEMTVAPDTQYF. The CDR3 coding sequence is TGTGCCAGCACTGCTTATGAAATGACCGTTGCACCAGATACGCAGTATTTT. The variable domain in full, with the rest retrieved from reference TRBV2 and TRBJ2-3, is EPEVTQTPSHQVTQMGQEVILRCVPISNHLYFYWYRQILGQKVEFLVSFYNNEISEKSEIFDDQFSVERPDGSNFTLKIRSTKLEDSAMYFCASTAYEMTVAPDTQYFGPGTRLTVL.